This paragraph reports one T cell receptor (beta chain). The sample is drawn from a study of spatial heterogeneity in lung cancer. Study at large: Mean representation of each unique TCR and UMI combination in the raw reads exceeded ten occurrences.

V dropped 7 bases and J dropped 0 bases, with 14 bases sitting between them. The CDR3 length is 14 residues. Germline values: CDR1 GTSNPN, CDR2 SVGIG (reference sequence). TCRdb redid the calling of the 5' RACE reads with MiXCR, one entry per CDR3 protein. The sample lists some 78,000 distinct CDR3 sequences, 8% occurring once. Specified time point: sample taken at primary tumor resection. A total of some 70 untreated early-stage non-small cell lung cancer patients served as donors. The study sequenced unsorted whole RNA from tumor, nontumor lung or frozen PBMC. The receptor comes from a male donor with early-stage non-small cell lung cancer. V is TRBV30 and J is TRBJ2-3, with D possibly TRBD2 on 5 matching bases. Source: PBMCs, taken at surgery. This CDR3 is CASAGITSTDTQYF. CDR3 nucleotides: TGTGCCTCTGCGGGCATAACTAGCACAGATACGCAGTATTTT.